This TCR beta chain was retrieved from a study of shared clonotypes between healthy human individuals (dated by TCRdb to between 2020 and 2021). Broadly, across the study: The cohort comprised two women and a few men aged 18 to 49 years. For each donor, CD4 naive and CD4 memory were each run on three plates, CD8 naive on two plates, and CD8 memory on one plate. The study deeply sequenced blood TCR repertoires of about five healthy adults to estimate repertoire size and the extent of clonotype sharing between individuals. To increase sequencing depth and limit assay-specific biases, different laboratories used diverse techniques to prepare libraries and sequence TCR repertoires. Leukapheresis yielded between about 0.9 and 9.5 billion PBMCs per donor.

Donors were healthy HIV-negative adults with no recently reported acute infections or vaccinations. Only Caucasian adults living in Nashville, Tennessee, USA were represented among the donors. Magnetic negative selection was used to enrich CD4+ T cells, after which naive cells were positively selected on CD45RA and the negative fraction became the memory subset. Blood was collected by leukapheresis, and PBMCs were isolated by Ficoll-Histopaque density gradient centrifugation and then cryopreserved in liquid nitrogen vapor phase. Purity and quantity of every magnetically sorted T cell population were checked by analytical flow cytometry. From each sorted fraction, genomic DNA was isolated and quantified by UV absorbance on a Nanodrop 2000c. Broader findings and caveats from the paper: Only blood was sampled, and tissue TCR repertoires likely differ from those in blood. Clonotypes shared by all four sorted-subset donors showed higher generation probabilities than non-shared clonotypes. Based on pairwise subsampling, the degree of clonotype sharing among donors was expected to be affected by sequencing depth. Across a handful of donors, approximately 4.6% of naive CD4, approximately 3.6% of naive CD8, roughly 2.3% of memory CD4, and roughly 0.4% of memory CD8 clonotypes were shared. Because the study included a small number of donors, the genetic and exposure-history diversity represented was limited. Estimated clonotype richness was generally larger for naive than for memory subsets. Even with the large sequencing depth, rarefaction of the sorted-subset datasets indicated that sequencing was incomplete.

Comment on this clone: The antigen it recognizes is unknown. No clone much larger than this one lies a single base away; base qualities are absent.

V trim: 7 bases; J trim: 6 bases; unmatched bases: 11. Inclusive of the bounding cysteine and phenylalanine, the CDR3 is 14 residues long. Only the CDR3 region is kept as DNA, spanning 42 bases read in frame from base 1. CDR1 and CDR2 (MNHNY, SVGAGI) derive from the germline V gene (reference sequence). Using the deep immunoSEQ assay, multiplex PCR amplified TCR CDR3 regions from genomic DNA. Genomic DNA extracted from each cell subset was distributed evenly over all wells of several immunoSEQ 96-well plates, and each plate served as one replicate. Each replicate PCR for sorted subsets received 150 to 250 ng genomic DNA, equal to about 30,000 T cell genomes. Purified libraries were measured with a Qubit 3.0 fluorometer, size-checked on a Bioanalyzer 2100, and measured again with the KAPA Library Quantification kit. Each immunoSEQ 96-well plate was sequenced on its own single-read 150-cycle Illumina NextSeq 550 flow cell. The paper's data handling went like this. Because only junctional sequences without quality scores were contained in the immunoSEQ output, filtering matching that applied to full-length reads could not be performed. To assign V/J genes and CDR3, sequences were annotated against IMGT germline references using PyIR, a Python wrapper for IgBLAST v1.9. Any read was removed if the V/J assignment was weak (E-value above 1e-6), the CDR3 was missing, or the read contained stop codons, out-of-frame junctions, or ambiguous translated residues. A V3J clonotype was defined by an identical inferred V gene, J gene, and CDR3 amino acid sequence. To compute the percentage overlap between repertoires, the number of shared unique clonotypes was divided by the size of the smaller repertoire. RTK rarefaction, the Chao1 estimator, and Recon v2.1 estimates of unobserved clonotypes were used to assess repertoire richness. OLGA was used to compute generation probabilities for all TCRbeta clonotypes that the gDNA method yielded from a few donors. TCRdb re-hosts the immuneACCESS table, in-frame sequences only. Its copies lack some clones; in the studies checked, an unresolved V gene accounts for under half of them, and the cause for the rest is not known. V and J calls and clone size come straight from that table; D and trimming were deduced from the DNA. The sample table contains roughly 1,000,000 clones; only one count was recorded for 70% to 80% of them. The ten largest make up roughly 0.65% of the sample.

Here the chain combines TRBV6-6 and TRBJ1-2; the junction holds 7 bases that match TRBD1. Material: memory CD4+ T cells from PBMCs. The sample's cell subset or site label is to be understood as: CD45RA-negative fraction. This receptor was identified in a man in his late teens or twenties in good health. Some clones in this sample may be carry-over from other donors' samples. CDR3 protein: CASTLRGQGDGYTF. The sequenced DNA: TGTGCCAGCACCCTAAGGGGGCAGGGGGATGGCTACACCTTC.